This passage covers 24 T cell receptor beta chains from one sample sequenced in a study of CD8+CD57+ T cells in acquired aplastic anemia. The study profiled TCR beta VDJ and CDR3 using genomic DNA as template. TCRdb itself ran the reads through MiXCR, one entry per CDR3 protein. Among about 190,000 distinct CDR3 sequences listed, around 47% were seen once. Patients sequenced had flow cytometry evidence of CD8+CD57+ cell expansion. Sequencing was done on a sample of sorted CD4+, CD8+, or CD8+CD57+ T cells (not recorded which) from PBMCs. The source is a human donor with aplastic anemia.

As DNA, the CDR3 is TGTGCCAGCAGCTTGCCCGACAGGGGGTATGGCTACACCTTC. This translates into CASSLPDRGYGYTF. The V gene is TRBV5-5, the J gene TRBJ1-2; TRBD1 agrees at 9 bases. V was pared by 1 base and J by 5 bases, with 3 bases of the junction left unmatched. The length of the CDR3 is 14 residues. Per germline, CDR1 SGHKS and CDR2 YYEKEE (reference sequence).

This clonotype has at least ten counts. V is TRBV19 and J is TRBJ2-1; the D is unclear. CDR3 size: 15 residues. The ends were cut back, 1 base at V and 0 bases at J, with 7 bases in the middle. Germline V gene sequence: CDR1 LNHDA, CDR2 SQIVND (reference sequence). CDR3 loop: CASSIARSSYNEQFF. The CDR3 DNA is TGTGCCAGTAGTATAGCGAGATCCTCCTACAATGAGCAGTTCTTC. The variable domain in full, with the rest retrieved from reference TRBV19 and TRBJ2-1, is DGGITQSPKYLFRKEGQNVTLSCEQNLNHDAMYWYRQDPGQGLRLIYYSQIVNDFQKGDIAEGYSVSREKKESFPLTVTSAQKNPTAFYLCASSIARSSYNEQFFGPGTRLTVL.

There are many counts of this clonotype. V gene TRBV7-3 combines with J gene TRBJ1-4; D is ambiguous. Germline V CDR1 and CDR2: SGHTA, FQGTGA. The length of the CDR3 is 12 residues. Trimming pared 1 base from V and 5 bases from J, leaving 2 bases between. CDR3 protein: CASSLINEKLFF. In nucleotides, the CDR3 is TGTGCCAGCAGCTTAATAAATGAAAAACTGTTTTTT.

This clonotype was observed a few times. The chain combines TRBV7-9 with TRBJ2-2; weak D call: TRBD2 (6 bases). V dropped 10 bases and J dropped 3 bases, with 15 bases sitting between them. This CDR3 has 14 amino acids. Germline assignment: CDR1 SEHNR and CDR2 FQNEAQ (reference sequence). The chain's CDR3 is CATLGLYDTGELFF. CDR3 coding DNA: TGTGCCACCCTGGGACTTTACGACACCGGGGAGCTGTTTTTT.

This clonotype was observed many times. The chain recombines TRBV7-2 with TRBJ2-5; no reliable D call. CDR3 size: 13 residues. The V gene lost 3 bases and the J gene lost 5 bases, with 10 bases spanning the gap. Germline-derived CDR1 and CDR2 are SGHTA and FQGNSA. The CDR3 DNA sequence: TGTGCCAGCAGCTTCTTACAGAGCGAGACCCAGTACTTC. Translated, it gives CASSFLQSETQYF.

The chain carries TRBV7-9 and TRBJ1-5; D is possibly TRBD1 (5 bases). Germline V gives CDR1 SEHNR, CDR2 FQNEAQ (reference sequence). The CDR3 totals 15 residues. V lost 4 bases, J lost 2 bases, and 12 bases lay in between. In DNA form, the CDR3 reads TGTGCCAGCAGCTCTCGGGGGAACGGCAATCAGCCCCAGCATTTT. It is translated as CASSSRGNGNQPQHF.

V and J are TRBV10-3 and TRBJ2-3; weak D call: TRBD1 (5 bases). From germline, CDR1 is ENHRY and CDR2 SYGVKD. This CDR3 contains 15 residues. Trimming took off 3 bases at V and 2 bases at J, with 12 bases between the two ends. Here the CDR3 DNA reads TGTGCCATCAGTGAAAGGACATCTTCCACAGATACGCAGTATTTT. Its protein product is CAISERTSSTDTQYF.

This clonotype was observed many times. This chain connects TRBV7-2 to TRBJ1-5; unclear D gene. Trimming stripped 2 bases from V and 4 bases from J, with 9 bases between. The CDR3 is made up of 14 amino acids. Germline-derived CDR1 and CDR2 are SGHTA and FQGNSA. The CDR3 protein is CASSLLARNQPQHF. DNA of the CDR3: TGTGCCAGCAGCTTACTGGCAAGGAATCAGCCCCAGCATTTT.

In regard to this clonotype: The CDR3 carries no conserved terminal phenylalanine or tryptophan, so it likely arises from a read error. The rearrangement links TRBV7-2 to TRBJ1-2, with D possibly being TRBD1 (5 bases). This CDR3 is 16 amino acids long. The ends were cut back, 7 bases at V and 2 bases at J, with 20 bases in the middle. CDR1 is SGHTA and CDR2 is FQGNSA in the germline V gene. The CDR3: CASKMERGNSNYGYTL. The CDR3, as DNA: TGTGCCAGCAAAATGGAGAGGGGCAACTCAAACTATGGCTACACCCTC.

This chain uses TRBV10-3 with TRBJ1-5, with no clear D. V was trimmed by 8 bases and J by 0 bases, leaving 8 bases between them. Germline CDR1 reads ENHRY; CDR2 reads SYGVKD. The CDR3 consists of 13 residues. The CDR3: CAIARDSNQPQHF. The CDR3 nucleotides read TGTGCCATCGCGCGGGATAGCAATCAGCCCCAGCATTTT.

This chain links TRBV24-1 with TRBJ2-3; 8 nucleotides align to TRBD2. Trimming removed 1 base from V and 9 bases from J; junction bases left unmatched: 20. Germline V gene lookup returns CDR1 KGHDR and CDR2 SFDVKD. The CDR3 is made up of 19 amino acids. The DNA of the CDR3 is TGTGCCACCAGTGATTTAAGAGACGTTTCGGGACTAGACATAGGGACGCAGTATTTT. Translation: CATSDLRDVSGLDIGTQYF.

The chain uses TRBV15 and TRBJ2-7, with 9 bases lining up with TRBD2. Losses at the gene ends were 0 bases for V and 5 bases for J; bases not matched to a gene: 5. CDR3 size: 15 residues. Germline CDR1 LNHNV, CDR2 YYDKDF (reference sequence). As DNA, the CDR3 is TGTGCCACCAGCAGAGATGTGCGGGGGGGCCACGAGCAGTACTTC. Protein product: CATSRDVRGGHEQYF.

The gene calls are TRBV7-2 and TRBJ2-7, with unresolved D. Trimming shortened V by 4 bases and J by 6 bases, and 13 bases separated the two germline ends. The CDR3 runs to 13 residues. The V gene's germline CDR1 is SGHTA and CDR2 FQGNSA. CDR3 nucleotides: TGTGCCAGCAGCTCCGAACTGTTCCTCGAGCAGTACTTC. Its protein product is CASSSELFLEQYF.

In this sample, this clonotype turned up many times. The CDR3 protein is CSASAGRGGTQYF. The CDR3 DNA reads as TGCAGTGCTAGTGCGGGACGCGGAGGGACCCAGTACTTC. J is TRBJ2-5 and V is TRBV20-1; possible D gene TRBD2, 6 bases. V was pared by 3 bases and J by 7 bases, with 15 bases between. CDR3 length: 13 amino acids. CDR1 is DFQATT, CDR2 SNEGSKA, per germline (reference sequence).

This clonotype has just a few counts. This chain connects TRBV19 to TRBJ1-2; unclear D gene. V lost 4 bases and J lost 2, with 14 bases in between. CDR3 size: 15 residues. Germline CDR1 is LNHDA and CDR2 is SQIVND (reference sequence). CDR3 amino acids: CASSTTLSGNYGYTF. As DNA, the CDR3 is TGTGCCAGTAGTACCACTCTGTCAGGCAACTATGGCTACACCTTC.

This clonotype was recorded at least ten times. J is TRBJ2-5 and V is TRBV7-8, with D perhaps matching TRBD1 or TRBD2 (5 bases each). Germline-derived CDR1 and CDR2 are SGHVS and FQNEAQ. The V gene lost 4 bases and the J gene lost 3 bases, with 9 bases spanning the gap. The CDR3 consists of 13 residues. Here the CDR3 DNA reads TGTGCCAGCAGCTCGGGGCAAAAAGAGACCCAGTACTTC. Translated, it gives CASSSGQKETQYF.

V is TRBV25-1 and J is TRBJ2-7; 10 bases agree with TRBD1. The V segment lost 6 bases and the J segment 7 bases; nucleotides outside the gene matches: 9. CDR3 size: 14 residues. Germline V lookup: CDR1 MGHDK, CDR2 SYGVNS. The CDR3, as DNA: TGTGCCAGCAGAGACTCCGGGACAGGGGTTGAGCAGTACTTC. It yields the protein CASRDSGTGVEQYF.

V usage is TRBV25-1 and J usage is TRBJ2-7, with TRBD1 matching 10 bases. The V gene's germline CDR1 is MGHDK and CDR2 SYGVNS. V lost 2 bases and J lost 2; bases outside the gene matches: 15. This CDR3 is 19 amino acids long. The CDR3 region is CASSEVPGQGFSRTYEQYF. The CDR3 nucleotides read TGTGCCAGCAGTGAAGTGCCGGGACAGGGGTTTAGCAGAACCTACGAGCAGTACTTC.

V and J are TRBV7-9 and TRBJ2-5, with a weak D call TRBD2 (5 bases). Germline lookup yields CDR1 SEHNR and CDR2 FQNEAQ (reference sequence). CDR3 length: 14 residues. Trimming took off 1 base at V and 3 bases at J, with 9 bases between the two ends. CDR3 in DNA: TGTGCCAGCAGCTTAGTCCCAGCGGAAGAGACCCAGTACTTC. This translates into CASSLVPAEETQYF.

This clonotype showed up many times. V is TRBV24-1 and J is TRBJ2-2; no clear D. The CDR3 consists of 14 residues. Germline values: CDR1 KGHDR, CDR2 SFDVKD. The V end lost 9 bases, the J end lost 0 bases, and 10 bases lay between the germline ends. The CDR3 loop reads CATAVAANTGELFF. Written as DNA, the CDR3 is TGTGCCACCGCTGTAGCAGCGAACACCGGGGAGCTGTTTTTT.

This clonotype was counted at least ten times. V is TRBV5-4 and J is TRBJ2-2; D gene unclear. V was pared by 0 bases and J by 6 bases, with 12 bases between. Germline CDR1 and CDR2: SGHNT and YYREEE (reference sequence). The CDR3 sequence is 15 residues long. CDR3 loop: CASSLVPSSPGELFF. In DNA, the CDR3 is TGTGCCAGCAGCTTGGTGCCGAGTTCGCCCGGGGAGCTGTTTTTT.

There are many counts of this clonotype. V usage is TRBV11-1 and J usage is TRBJ2-3, with TRBD2 matching 10 bases. Germline V gene lookup returns CDR1 SGHAT and CDR2 FQDESV (reference sequence). This CDR3 is built from 16 residues. Trimming cost V 4 bases and J 0 bases; bases outside gene matches: 4. CDR3 amino acids: CASSSGLAASTDTQYF. As DNA, the CDR3 is TGTGCCAGCAGCTCCGGACTAGCGGCTAGCACAGATACGCAGTATTTT.

A note on this clonotype: With a much larger clone just one base away, this may be a read error. The CDR3 carries no conserved terminal phenylalanine or tryptophan, so it likely arises from a read error. The gene calls are TRBV9 and TRBJ1-1; D gene uncertain. Looked up from germline, CDR1 is SGDLS and CDR2 is YYNGEE. V was cut by 0 bases and J by 1 base, with 4 bases left in between. This CDR3 region has 13 residues. The CDR3 protein is CASSVARNTEAFL. In DNA form, the CDR3 reads TGTGCCAGCAGCGTAGCCCGGAACACTGAAGCTTTCCTT.

Points on this clonotype: Germline and junction disagree at one end, which may indicate a read error. The chain joins TRBV29-1 to TRBJ2-5; D is ambiguous. The CDR3 covers 9 residues. The germline gives CDR1 SQVTM, CDR2 ANQGSEA. The CDR3 is CSVDYPQYF. CDR3 nucleotide sequence: TGCAGCGTTGATTACCCCCAATACTTC.